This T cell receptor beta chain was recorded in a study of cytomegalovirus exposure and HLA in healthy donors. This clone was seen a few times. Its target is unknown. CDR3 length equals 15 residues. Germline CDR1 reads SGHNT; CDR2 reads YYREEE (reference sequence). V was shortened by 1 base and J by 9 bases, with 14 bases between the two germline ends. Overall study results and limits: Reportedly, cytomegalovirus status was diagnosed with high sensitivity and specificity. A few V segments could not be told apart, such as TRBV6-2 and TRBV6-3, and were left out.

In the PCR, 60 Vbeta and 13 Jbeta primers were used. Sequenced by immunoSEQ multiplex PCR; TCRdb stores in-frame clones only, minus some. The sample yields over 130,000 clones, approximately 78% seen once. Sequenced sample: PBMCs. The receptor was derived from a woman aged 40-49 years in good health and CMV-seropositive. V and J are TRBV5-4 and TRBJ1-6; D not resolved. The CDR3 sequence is CASSLLEVETSPLHF. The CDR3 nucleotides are TGTGCCAGCAGCTTGCTAGAGGTTGAAACTTCACCCCTCCACTTT.